These 15 T cell receptor beta chains share one sample of origin, sequenced in a study of cytomegalovirus exposure and HLA in healthy donors. PCR was performed using 60 Vbeta and 13 Jbeta primers. Here immunoSEQ multiplex PCR was the method, and the copy in TCRdb shows in-frame clones only, minus some. Among about 110,000 clones listed, more than 70% were seen once. Sequencing used PBMCs. These receptors originate from a woman aged 60 to 75 in good health and CMV-seropositive.

Ten or more counts support this clone. The chain couples TRBV4-1 to TRBJ2-7; a weak D match, TRBD1 (6 bases). Trimming removed 0 bases from V and 3 bases from J, with 12 bases in between. Germline V CDR1 and CDR2: MGHRA, YSYEKL. The CDR3 is 15 amino acids. CDR3 amino acids: CASSQERGKFYEQYF. The DNA of the CDR3 is TGCGCCAGCAGCCAAGAGAGGGGGAAATTCTACGAGCAGTACTTC.

The chain recombines TRBV6-5 with TRBJ2-7; D not certain. The CDR3 consists of 14 residues. Looked up from germline, CDR1 is MNHEY and CDR2 is SVGAGI. V was cut by 4 bases and J by 0 bases, with 10 bases left in between. The chain's CDR3 is CASSSRHNSYEQYF. DNA for the CDR3: TGTGCCAGCAGTTCAAGACACAACTCCTACGAGCAGTACTTC.

This clone appeared a single time. The chain couples TRBV7-2 to TRBJ2-3; TRBD2 matches at 8 bases. Per the germline V gene, CDR1 is SGHTA and CDR2 is FQGNSA. The CDR3 has 16 residues. The V gene end was trimmed by 2 bases and the J gene end by 6 bases; junction bases not matched to a gene: 10. CDR3 nucleotides: TGTGCCAGCAGCTTAAGGCCAGCGGGAGCGTTGGATACGCAGTATTTT. It specifies CASSLRPAGALDTQYF.

The V and J genes are TRBV27 and TRBJ2-2; TRBD1 aligns across 12 bases. The V segment lost 4 bases and the J segment 3 bases; nucleotides outside the gene matches: 18. The CDR3 is 21 residues long. Germline V gene lookup returns CDR1 MNHEY and CDR2 SMNVEV (reference sequence). CDR3 bases: TGTGCCAGCAGTTCACTTATCGATCCGGGACAGGGGGCTCGGGACACCGGGGAGCTGTTTTTT. It codes for CASSSLIDPGQGARDTGELFF.

This CDR3 is CASSREGQNYGYTF. CDR3 DNA sequence: TGTGCCAGCAGTAGGGAGGGACAAAACTATGGCTACACCTTC. The rearrangement links TRBV6-1 to TRBJ1-2, with D maybe TRBD1 (6 bases). Trimming pared 5 bases from V and 2 bases from J, leaving 12 bases between. This CDR3 is 14 amino acids long. The germline V gene encodes CDR1 MNHNS and CDR2 SASEGT.

J is TRBJ1-1 and V is TRBV10-3, with 7 bases lining up with TRBD1. Germline V gene data show CDR1 as ENHRY and CDR2 as SYGVKD. J lost 0 bases, V lost 7 bases, and 5 bases had no gene match. This CDR3 is built from 14 residues. CDR3 residues: CAITRTGVNTEAFF. The CDR3 DNA reads TGTGCCATCACCCGAACAGGGGTGAACACTGAAGCTTTCTTT.

The rearrangement joins TRBV5-1 to TRBJ2-1; 9 nucleotides agree with TRBD2. Unmatched junction bases numbered 15, after V lost 2 bases and J lost 0 bases. The CDR3 extends over 20 amino acids. The germline gives CDR1 SGHRS, CDR2 YFSETQ. CDR3 amino acids: CASSLIPASGVLSSYNEQFF. CDR3 nucleotides: TGCGCCAGCAGCTTAATCCCGGCTAGCGGGGTTCTAAGCTCCTACAATGAGCAGTTCTTC. Complete variable domain (other parts from reference TRBV5-1 and TRBJ2-1): KAGVTQTPRYLIKTRGQQVTLSCSPISGHRSVSWYQQTPGQGLQFLFEYFSETQRNKGNFPGRFSGRQFSNSRSEMNVSTLELGDSALYLCASSLIPASGVLSSYNEQFFGPGTRLTVL.

The chain recombines TRBV25-1 with TRBJ2-7, with a weak D call TRBD2 (6 bases). Germline CDR1 and CDR2: MGHDK and SYGVNS. V was clipped by 9 bases and J by 6 bases, with 24 bases between them. The CDR3 covers 15 residues. In nucleotides, the CDR3 is TGTGCCAGTGCGGGGTTCCTGGAGGGGTTGGCCGAGCAGTACTTC. Amino acids: CASAGFLEGLAEQYF.

The CDR3: CSASLEAGRETQYF. The CDR3, as DNA: TGCAGCGCCTCCCTGGAGGCAGGGAGGGAGACCCAGTACTTC. V usage is TRBV29-1 and J usage is TRBJ2-5; maybe TRBD2 (6 bases). This CDR3 has 14 residues. V was pared by 7 bases and J by 5 bases, with 20 bases between. Germline-derived CDR1 and CDR2 are SQVTM and ANQGSEA.

This clone was observed at least ten times. The rearrangement uses TRBV4-2 and TRBJ1-1, with D unresolved. The CDR3 length is 15 residues. Trimming removed 3 bases at V and 4 bases at J, with 15 bases between. CDR1 is LGHNA, CDR2 YNFKEQ, per germline. In DNA, the CDR3 is TGTGCCAGCAGCCAGCTAGAGCGGGGTGCCACTGAAGCTTTCTTT. Protein sequence: CASSQLERGATEAFF.

The rearrangement uses TRBV7-8 and TRBJ1-5, with unresolved D. Per germline, CDR1 SGHVS and CDR2 FQNEAQ. There are 14 residues in the CDR3. Trimming cost V 5 bases and J 7 bases, with 15 bases left between them. The CDR3 bases are TGTGCCAGCAGCCTAGGATGGGAGACCCAGCCCCAGCATTTT. Its translation is CASSLGWETQPQHF. Full variable domain (missing parts from reference TRBV7-8 and TRBJ1-5): GAGVSQSPRYKVAKRGQDVALRCDPISGHVSLFWYQQALGQGPEFLTYFQNEAQLDKSGLPSDRFFAERPEGSVSTLKIQRTQQEDSAVYLCASSLGWETQPQHFGDGTRLSIL.

This clone is a singleton in its sample. The chain carries TRBV4-2 and TRBJ2-7; 7 bases agree with TRBD2. Germline V gene data show CDR1 as LGHNA and CDR2 as YNFKEQ. The CDR3 extends over 16 amino acids. J lost 3 bases, V lost 4 bases, and 12 bases had no gene match. The CDR3 sequence is CASSRNRASGYYEQYF. CDR3 nucleotides: TGTGCCAGCAGCCGCAATCGGGCTAGCGGCTACTACGAGCAGTACTTC.

The gene calls are TRBV6-5 and TRBJ2-3, with TRBD2 matching over 8 bases. Unmatched junction bases numbered 8, after V lost 0 bases and J lost 6 bases. CDR1 and CDR2 from the germline V gene are MNHEY and SVGAGI. The CDR3 contains 16 residues. CDR3 residues: CASSYSAAGVSDTQYF. In DNA form, the CDR3 reads TGTGCCAGCAGTTACTCAGCAGCGGGAGTGTCGGATACGCAGTATTTT.

The genes are TRBV7-9 and TRBJ1-1, with D possibly being TRBD1 (5 bases). Germline loops: CDR1 SEHNR, CDR2 FQNEAQ (reference sequence). With 5 bases removed from V and 9 bases from J, the gap between germline ends came to 16 bases. The CDR3 has 13 residues. CDR3 residues: CASSPEVGEKAFF. Written as DNA, the CDR3 is TGTGCCAGCAGCCCGGAAGTAGGGGAAAAAGCTTTCTTT.

This sequence joins TRBV5-4 and TRBJ1-5; weak D call: TRBD1 (6 bases). The CDR3 is made up of 15 amino acids. The V and J ends lost 0 bases and 2 bases respectively, with 9 bases between them. CDR1 and CDR2 (germline): SGHNT, YYREEE (reference sequence). The CDR3 DNA reads TGTGCCAGCAGCTTGGGGGGGCAAGGCAATCAGCCCCAGCATTTT. It translates to CASSLGGQGNQPQHF.